The next 20 T cell receptor beta chains were all read from a single sample in a study of Graves' ophthalmopathy and Graves' hyperthyroidism. RNA transcripts provided the template for amplifying TCR beta CDR3 regions. HTBI primers were used in a first-round RT-PCR, which preceded a second-round multiplex PCR. MiXCR, run by TCRdb on the multiplex PCR reads, gives a single entry per CDR3 protein. Seen here are roughly 610,000 distinct CDR3 sequences, 20% to 25% observed once, and the top ten hold approximately 7.7%. Specimen: peripheral blood. All receptors derive from a woman aged 18-30 years with stable Graves' hyperthyroidism. Some clones in this sample may be carry-over from other donors' samples.

This clonotype was recorded many times. The genes are TRBV25-1 and TRBJ1-5; 7 bases map to TRBD1. The germline V gene has CDR1 MGHDK and CDR2 SYGVNS. CDR3 size: 14 residues. Trimming at V came to 4 bases and at J to 9 bases, leaving 9 bases not matched to a gene. The CDR3 DNA reads as TGTGCCAGCAGTGGACAGGGAAGCCCGCGGCCCCAGCATTTT. Translation: CASSGQGSPRPQHF.

There are a few counts of this clonotype. This chain joins TRBV12-3 or TRBV12-4 and TRBJ2-7; D perhaps matches TRBD1 (5 bases). CDR3 length: 14 residues. V gave up 3 bases and J gave up 3 bases, with 12 bases separating them. CDR3 sequence (DNA): TGTGCCAGCAGTTTGGCAGGGTTCCTCTACGAGCAGTACTTC. This encodes CASSLAGFLYEQYF.

This clonotype showed up many times. The CDR3 region is CASTDWNEQYF. The CDR3 DNA follows: TGCGCCAGCACGGACTGGAACGAGCAGTACTTC. The V call is TRBV5-1, the J call TRBJ2-7; TRBD2 is a possible D gene (5 bases). Germline V gene sequence: CDR1 SGHRS, CDR2 YFSETQ. The CDR3 loop spans 11 amino acids. V was cut by 6 bases and J by 5 bases, with 9 bases left in between.

This clonotype was picked up many times. This chain connects TRBV28 to TRBJ1-1; perhaps TRBD1 as D (6 bases). V gave up 2 bases and J gave up 14 bases, with 24 bases separating them. This CDR3 contains 15 residues. CDR1 MDHEN and CDR2 SYDVKM come from the germline V gene. CDR3 amino acids: CASSLPPGAGSTAFF. The DNA of the CDR3 is TGTGCCAGCAGTTTACCTCCAGGGGCGGGGAGCACCGCCTTCTTT.

This clonotype occurred a few times. The rearrangement joins TRBV29-1 to TRBJ2-2; weak D call: TRBD1 (6 bases). The CDR3 has 14 amino acids. CDR1 and CDR2 from the germline V gene are SQVTM and ANQGSEA. Between the trimmed V and J ends, which lost 6 bases and 2 bases, there was a span of 13 bases. The CDR3 DNA reads as TGCAGCGTGAGCCCGGGACAAAACACCGGGGAGCTGTTTTTT. Its protein product is CSVSPGQNTGELFF.

The chain is built from TRBV12-3 or TRBV12-4 and TRBJ1-5; D remains ambiguous. The V gene lost 7 bases and the J gene lost 0 bases, with 13 bases spanning the gap. CDR3 length: 15 amino acids. CDR3 amino acids: CASNLTLNSNQPQHF. The CDR3 DNA sequence: TGTGCCAGCAATCTGACACTCAATAGCAATCAGCCCCAGCATTTT.

This clonotype was counted at least ten times. CDR3 sequence (DNA): TGTGCCAGCAGTCCCTGGACCTATGGCTACACCTTC. Amino acid sequence: CASSPWTYGYTF. The V and J genes are TRBV12-3 or TRBV12-4 and TRBJ1-2; D is ambiguous. The CDR3 runs to 12 residues. With 5 bases removed from V and 4 bases from J, the gap between germline ends came to 8 bases.

J is TRBJ1-3 and V is TRBV11-2, with TRBD1 as a possible D gene (6 bases). V gave up 5 bases and J gave up 3 bases, with 17 bases separating them. CDR1 is SGHAT and CDR2 is FQNNGV in the germline V gene. CDR3 size: 16 residues. The CDR3 reads CASSPTRGLVGNTIYF. For the CDR3, the DNA is TGTGCCAGCAGCCCGACGCGGGGGCTAGTTGGAAACACCATATATTTT.

V gene TRBV4-1 combines with J gene TRBJ2-5, with no clear D. The V end was cut by 1 base, the J end by 4 bases, with 7 bases between. Germline CDR1 reads MGHRA; CDR2 reads YSYEKL. The CDR3 sequence is 13 residues long. The CDR3, as DNA: TGCGCCAGCAGCCAAGCCCCTCCAGAGACCCAGTACTTC. Translated: CASSQAPPETQYF.

The chain couples TRBV6-1 to TRBJ2-7, with 9 bases aligning to TRBD1. After removal of 6 bases from V and 2 bases from J, the junction contained 8 bases not matched to a gene. The CDR3 contains 15 residues. Germline V gives CDR1 MNHNS, CDR2 SASEGT. CDR3 in amino acids: CASSRPRQGAYEQYF. The CDR3 DNA sequence: TGTGCCAGCAGCCGGCCCAGACAGGGGGCCTACGAGCAGTACTTC.

The sample holds many counts of this clonotype. V gene TRBV9 combines with J gene TRBJ2-5; 9 bases are a match to TRBD2. From germline, CDR1 is SGDLS and CDR2 YYNGEE. The V segment lost 2 bases and the J segment 9 bases; nucleotides outside the gene matches: 8. This CDR3 region has 14 residues. The DNA for the CDR3 is TGTGCCAGCAGCGTGGCTAGCGGGGAGGAGTCCCAGTACTTC. It is translated as CASSVASGEESQYF.

The sample holds many counts of this clonotype. V usage is TRBV5-8 and J usage is TRBJ1-2; D gene unclear. This CDR3 has 12 residues. Germline CDR1 and CDR2: SGHTS and YDEGEE. Trimming pared 3 bases from V and 5 bases from J, leaving 8 bases between. The DNA for the CDR3 is TGTGCCAGCAGCTCTGCTGATTATGGCTACACCTTC. Its protein product is CASSSADYGYTF.

This clonotype was detected ten times or more. This chain links TRBV19 with TRBJ1-2, with 9 bases that match TRBD1. After removal of 7 bases from V and 4 bases from J, the junction contained 16 bases not matched to a gene. The CDR3 sequence is 17 residues long. Germline values: CDR1 LNHDA, CDR2 SQIVND (reference sequence). The CDR3 DNA reads TGTGCCAGTACCAGACTCGACGGGACAGGGTTGGTCTATGGCTACACCTTC. Protein product: CASTRLDGTGLVYGYTF.

This clonotype was counted once. V and J are TRBV27 and TRBJ1-3; D is possibly TRBD1 (5 bases). V shed 5 bases and J shed 2 bases, with 7 bases lying between them. CDR1 MNHEY and CDR2 SMNVEV come from the germline V gene (reference sequence). The CDR3 length is 13 residues. The DNA for the CDR3 is TGTGCCAGCAGTATGGGGGCTGGAAACACCATATATTTT. Its protein product is CASSMGAGNTIYF.

This clonotype showed up many times. The rearrangement links TRBV28 to TRBJ2-7; D is unclear. The V gene's germline CDR1 is MDHEN and CDR2 SYDVKM. The CDR3 extends over 13 amino acids. Trimming removed 2 bases at V and 4 bases at J, with 9 bases between. The CDR3 is CASSLGTHYEQYF. The CDR3 DNA is TGTGCCAGCAGTTTAGGTACCCATTACGAGCAGTACTTC.

This clonotype was observed a few times. This chain uses TRBV5-1 with TRBJ1-2; D gene ambiguous. CDR1 and CDR2 from the germline V gene are SGHRS and YFSETQ. This CDR3 contains 14 residues. The V end was cut by 4 bases, the J end by 7 bases, with 17 bases between. CDR3 nucleotides: TGCGCCAGCAGCCTAAACGACATCCTTTTTGGCTACACCTTC. Translating it yields CASSLNDILFGYTF.

This clonotype has at least ten counts. The chain employs TRBV3-1 and TRBJ1-2, with a possible D match to TRBD1 (5 bases). V was pared by 5 bases and J by 4 bases, with 8 bases between. Germline assignment: CDR1 LGHDT and CDR2 YNNKEL (reference sequence). This CDR3 is 12 amino acids long. As DNA, the CDR3 is TGTGCCAGCAGCGGGGCAGCCTATGGCTACACCTTC. Translation: CASSGAAYGYTF. Combining the CDR3 with reference TRBV3-1 and TRBJ1-2 gives the whole variable domain DTAVSQTPKYLVTQMGNDKSIKCEQNLGHDTMYWYKQDSKKFLKIMFSYNNKELIINETVPNRFSPKSPDKAHLNLHINSLELGDSAVYFCASSGAAYGYTFGSGTRLTVV.

This chain links TRBV2 with TRBJ1-2; TRBD1 agrees at 8 bases. This CDR3 has 14 residues. Trimming cost V 6 bases and J 3 bases; bases outside gene matches: 6. Germline-derived CDR1 and CDR2 are SNHLY and FYNNEI. The CDR3 loop is CASRGQEGHYGYTF. CDR3 sequence (DNA): TGTGCCAGCAGGGGACAGGAGGGACACTATGGCTACACCTTC.

To note about this clonotype: An end of the junction differs from the germline gene, which may be a read error. The DNA for the CDR3 is TGCAGTGCTAGCCAAGGGGGGGGCAACTACGGCTACACCTTC. Protein sequence: CSASQGGGNYGYTF. The chain combines TRBV20-1 with TRBJ1-2, with a tentative D call TRBD1 (6 bases). Germline V CDR1 and CDR2: DFQATT, SNEGSKA (reference sequence). The CDR3 consists of 14 residues.

This clonotype was recorded a few times. CDR3 sequence (DNA): TGTGCCAGCAGTGAAGGTGTTTGGGCTTTGCGAGAGACCCAGTACTTC. Translating gives CASSEGVWALRETQYF. This chain connects TRBV2 to TRBJ2-5; no definite D call. V was trimmed by 1 base and J by 4 bases, leaving 16 bases between them. The CDR3 length is 16 residues. CDR1 is SNHLY and CDR2 is FYNNEI in the germline V gene. Full variable domain (outside the CDR3, taken from reference TRBV2 and TRBJ2-5): EPEVTQTPSHQVTQMGQEVILRCVPISNHLYFYWYRQILGQKVEFLVSFYNNEISEKSEIFDDQFSVERPDGSNFTLKIRSTKLEDSAMYFCASSEGVWALRETQYFGPGTRLLVL.